Below, one T cell receptor (beta chain) is given with its context. This receptor's antigen is unknown. No qualities accompany the bases; no much larger clone lies one base away. Taken from cysteine to phenylalanine, the CDR3 has 17 residues. Of the read, only the CDR3 DNA is kept; its 51 bases are in frame from base 1. V is reduced by 1 base and J by 7 bases, leaving a spacing of 22 bases between them. From the germline V gene, CDR1 is MGHDK and CDR2 is SYGVNS. This sample is part of a study of blood T cell repertoires in COVID-19 (dated by TCRdb to the early 2020s). In the study overall: The collaborator samples originated in the United States, Italy and Spain and spanned the acute and convalescent phases of COVID-19. The material from the prospective study consisted of cDNA or gDNA derived from T cells, B-cell-depleted T cells, or PBMCs. Where available, HLA class I and class II types were obtained from metadata supplied by the sample provider rather than from assay-based typing. The sample metadata nearly always contained a de-identified subject ID, COVID-19 status, age in years and sex. The samples were drawn from two sources: the first 160 participants of the ongoing ImmuneRACE study, and 950 to 1,500 subjects contributed by 6 global collaborators. The dataset comprised deeply sampled blood TCRbeta repertoires from subjects exposed to, actively infected with, or recovered from COVID-19. The repertoires were made available in a free public database intended to serve as a resource for research on the immune response to SARS-CoV-2.

Paper-wide results and their limitations: Clinical and demographic metadata were provided uncurated, with the amount varying by source and participant.

TCRbeta CDR3 regions were amplified from genomic DNA by means of the immunoSEQ Assay, a bias-controlled multiplex PCR. In the source study's methods: The number of nucleated cells in each sample was estimated by amplification of reference gene primers within the assay. To quantify the absolute abundance of each unique TCRbeta CDR3 rearrangement, sequence reads were collapsed and filtered. For each sample, productive Simpson clonality was calculated as the square root of Simpson's diversity index over productive rearrangements. What TCRdb holds here is the immuneACCESS table cut down to in-frame rearrangements. Part of the clones is not present; checked against another copy, under half of the missing clones reflect an unresolved V gene, and the others are unexplained. The DNA was the basis for D and trimming; V, J and clone size are from that table. This sample comprises a few hundred thousand clones, around 89% of them detected only once. The ten top clones hold 6.9% of the sample.

Samples from volunteer blood donors who had recovered from COVID-19 were contributed by a second Seattle source. Each collaborating institution followed its own protocols to collect whole blood in K2EDTA tubes. For TCRbeta analysis, collaborator samples were shipped as frozen whole blood, as isolated PBMCs, or as DNA extracted from either sample type. The source of this sequence is a woman aged 30 to 39 who had recovered from COVID-19. The specimen was peripheral blood. The chain was built from TRBV25-1 and TRBJ2-5, with no reliable assignment of the D segment. The CDR3 reads CASSESASFQGLGTQYF. The nucleotides read TGTGCCAGCAGTGAATCGGCTAGTTTTCAAGGCTTGGGGACCCAGTACTTC. The full variable domain, completed from the reference TRBV25-1 and TRBJ2-5 proteins outside the CDR3, reads EADIYQTPRYLVIGTGKKITLECSQTMGHDKMYWYQQDPGMELHLIHYSYGVNSTEKGDLSSESTVSRIRTEHFPLTLESARPSHTSQYLCASSESASFQGLGTQYFGPGTRLLVL.